The 8 T cell receptor beta chains below come from one sample, sequenced in a study of blood T cell repertoires in COVID-19. Generated by immunoSEQ multiplex PCR, the TCRdb table keeps only in-frame clones and is missing some. The sample gives 55,000 to 65,000 clones, about 90% of which show up once; over 2% is in the top ten. The specimen was peripheral blood. All receptors come from a man between 60 and 70 years old with acute or convalescent COVID-19.

The V and J genes are TRBV6-5 and TRBJ2-7, with TRBD1 matching over 8 bases. This CDR3 contains 15 residues. The germline gives CDR1 MNHEY, CDR2 SVGAGI. The junction had 3 bases not matched to a gene; V was cut back by 0 bases and J by 2 bases. CDR3 loop: CASSYSGTGPYEQYF. In DNA form, the CDR3 reads TGTGCCAGCAGTTACTCCGGGACAGGCCCCTACGAGCAGTACTTC.

The chain has TRBV28 and TRBJ1-1; 12 bases match TRBD1. The V gene end was trimmed by 7 bases and the J gene end by 1 base; junction bases not matched to a gene: 10. This CDR3 region has 17 residues. Per the germline V gene, CDR1 is MDHEN and CDR2 is SYDVKM. The CDR3 is CASMTTGQGAGNTEAFF. In nucleotides, the CDR3 is TGTGCCAGCATGACTACGGGACAGGGGGCTGGGAACACTGAAGCTTTCTTT.

V is TRBV9 and J is TRBJ2-1; 12 nucleotides line up with TRBD2. This CDR3 contains 16 residues. Germline assignment: CDR1 SGDLS and CDR2 YYNGEE. V lost 3 bases to trimming and J lost 3 bases; unmatched junction nucleotides: 4. Here the CDR3 reads CASSERLAGDYNEQFF. Here the CDR3 DNA reads TGTGCCAGCAGCGAGAGACTAGCGGGGGACTACAATGAGCAGTTCTTC.

The rearrangement links TRBV7-3 to TRBJ2-7, with TRBD2 matching 9 bases. The CDR3 is 15 amino acids. Germline V gives CDR1 SGHTA, CDR2 FQGTGA. J lost 5 bases, V lost 0 bases, and 5 bases had no gene match. DNA for the CDR3: TGTGCCAGCAGCTTAACGCTGGGACTAGCCCACGAGCAGTACTTC. Its protein is CASSLTLGLAHEQYF.

This clone was detected only once. The chain combines TRBV19 with TRBJ2-7; 11 bases fit TRBD1. The germline V gene encodes CDR1 LNHDA and CDR2 SQIVND (reference sequence). V lost 6 bases, J lost 8 bases, and 9 bases stayed unmatched. CDR3 length equals 14 residues. The CDR3 region is CASSTSGTGGQQYF. CDR3 coding DNA: TGTGCCAGTAGCACCTCCGGGACAGGGGGTCAGCAGTACTTC.

This chain joins TRBV13 and TRBJ2-7, with 12 bases aligning to TRBD2. This CDR3 comprises 15 residues. J gave up 8 bases and V 4 bases, and 9 bases lay outside the gene matches. CDR1 and CDR2 from the germline V gene are PRHDT and FYEKMQ (reference sequence). The CDR3 here is CASSSGLAGTSQQYF. The CDR3 DNA reads as TGTGCCAGCAGCTCCGGACTAGCGGGAACGTCCCAGCAGTACTTC.

DNA of the CDR3: TGTGCCTGGAGTGTGGGACAACAACATGGCTACACCTTC. The encoded protein is CAWSVGQQHGYTF. The V and J genes are TRBV30 and TRBJ1-2; a possible D gene is TRBD1 (6 bases). CDR3 length: 13 amino acids. The ends were cut back, 0 bases at V and 6 bases at J, with 11 bases in the middle. Looked up from germline, CDR1 is GTSNPN and CDR2 is SVGIG (reference sequence).

Only one count was recorded for this clone. V gene TRBV4-3 combines with J gene TRBJ1-1; tentatively, D is TRBD1 (5 bases). Germline V gene data show CDR1 as LGHNA and CDR2 as YSLEER. Trimming stripped 3 bases from V and 4 bases from J, with 15 bases between. The CDR3 length is 15 residues. CDR3 bases: TGCGCCAGCAGCCACGCTCAGGGCCTGGGCACTGAAGCTTTCTTT. Residues: CASSHAQGLGTEAFF.